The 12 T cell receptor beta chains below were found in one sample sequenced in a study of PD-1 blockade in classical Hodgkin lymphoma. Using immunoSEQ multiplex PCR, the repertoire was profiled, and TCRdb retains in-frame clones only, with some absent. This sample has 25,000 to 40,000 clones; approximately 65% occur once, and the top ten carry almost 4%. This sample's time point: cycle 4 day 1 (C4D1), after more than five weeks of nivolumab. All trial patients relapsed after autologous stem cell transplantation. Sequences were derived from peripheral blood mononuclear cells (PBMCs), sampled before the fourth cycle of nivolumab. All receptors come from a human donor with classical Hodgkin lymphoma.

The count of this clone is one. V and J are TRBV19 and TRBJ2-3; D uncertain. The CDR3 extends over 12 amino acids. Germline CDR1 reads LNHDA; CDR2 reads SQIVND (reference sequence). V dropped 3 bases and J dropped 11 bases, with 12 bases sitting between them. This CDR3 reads CASSMLTERQYF. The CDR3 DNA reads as TGTGCCAGTAGTATGTTAACAGAAAGGCAGTATTTT.

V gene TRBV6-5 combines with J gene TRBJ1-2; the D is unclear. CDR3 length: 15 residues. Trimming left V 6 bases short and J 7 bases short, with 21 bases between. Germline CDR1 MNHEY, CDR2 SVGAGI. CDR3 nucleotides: TGTGCCAGCAGCCGATCGGTCGGGGTGGATTCTGGCTACACCTTC. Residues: CASSRSVGVDSGYTF.

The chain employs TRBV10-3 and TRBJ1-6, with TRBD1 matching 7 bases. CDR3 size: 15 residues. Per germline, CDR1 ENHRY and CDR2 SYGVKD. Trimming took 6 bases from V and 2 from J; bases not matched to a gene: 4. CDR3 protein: CAISDRDTYNSPLHF. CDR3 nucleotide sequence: TGTGCCATCAGCGACAGGGACACCTATAATTCACCCCTCCACTTT.

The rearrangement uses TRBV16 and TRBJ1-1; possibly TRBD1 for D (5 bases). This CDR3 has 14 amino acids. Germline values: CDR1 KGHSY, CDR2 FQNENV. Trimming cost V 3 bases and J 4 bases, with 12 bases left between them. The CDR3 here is CASSHGTGITEAFF. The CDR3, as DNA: TGTGCCAGCAGCCATGGGACGGGGATCACTGAAGCTTTCTTT. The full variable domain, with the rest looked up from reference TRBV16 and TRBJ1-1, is GEEVAQTPKHLVRGEGQKAKLYCAPIKGHSYVFWYQQVLKNEFKFLISFQNENVFDETGMPKERFSAKCLPNSPCSLEIQATKLEDSAVYFCASSHGTGITEAFFGQGTRLTVV.

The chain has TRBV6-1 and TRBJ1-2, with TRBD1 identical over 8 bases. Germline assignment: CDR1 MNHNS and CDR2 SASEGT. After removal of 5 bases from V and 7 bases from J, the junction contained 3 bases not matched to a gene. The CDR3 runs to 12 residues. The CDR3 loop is CASSSGGSGYTF. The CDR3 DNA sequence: TGTGCCAGCAGTTCAGGGGGCAGTGGCTACACCTTC.

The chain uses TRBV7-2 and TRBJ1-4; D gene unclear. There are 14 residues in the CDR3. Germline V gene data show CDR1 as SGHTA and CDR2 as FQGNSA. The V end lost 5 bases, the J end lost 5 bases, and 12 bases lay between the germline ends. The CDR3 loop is CASSPDGVNEKLFF. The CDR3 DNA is TGTGCCAGCAGCCCGGACGGCGTCAATGAAAAACTGTTTTTT.

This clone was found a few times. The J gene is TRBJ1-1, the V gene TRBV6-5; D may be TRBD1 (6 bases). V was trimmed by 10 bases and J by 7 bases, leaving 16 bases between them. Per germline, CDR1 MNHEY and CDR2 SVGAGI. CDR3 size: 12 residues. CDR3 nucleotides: TGTGCCATCTTCTCCCAGGGGAATGAAGCTTTCTTT. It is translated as CAIFSQGNEAFF.

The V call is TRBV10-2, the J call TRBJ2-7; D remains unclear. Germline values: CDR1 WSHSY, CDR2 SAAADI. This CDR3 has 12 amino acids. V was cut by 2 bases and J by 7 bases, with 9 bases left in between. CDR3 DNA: TGCGCCAGCAGTGAGGGTAAAGTTGAGCAGTACTTC. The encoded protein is CASSEGKVEQYF.

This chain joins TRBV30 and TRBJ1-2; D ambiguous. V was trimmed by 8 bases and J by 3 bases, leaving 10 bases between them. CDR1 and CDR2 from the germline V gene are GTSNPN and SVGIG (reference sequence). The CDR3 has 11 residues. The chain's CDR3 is CAATRDYGYTF. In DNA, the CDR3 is TGTGCCGCGACCCGGGACTATGGCTACACCTTC.

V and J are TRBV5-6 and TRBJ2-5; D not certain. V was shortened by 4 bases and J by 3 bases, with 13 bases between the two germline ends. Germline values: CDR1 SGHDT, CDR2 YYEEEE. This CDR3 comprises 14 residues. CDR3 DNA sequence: TGTGCCAGCAGCCCCTTTGGCAGCAAAGAGACCCAGTACTTC. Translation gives CASSPFGSKETQYF.

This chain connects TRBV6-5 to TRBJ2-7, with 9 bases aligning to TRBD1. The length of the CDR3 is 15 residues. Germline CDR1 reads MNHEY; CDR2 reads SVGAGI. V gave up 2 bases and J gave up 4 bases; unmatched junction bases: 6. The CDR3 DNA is TGTGCCAGCAGTTACAAACCGGGACAGGGTTACGAGCAGTACTTC. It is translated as CASSYKPGQGYEQYF.

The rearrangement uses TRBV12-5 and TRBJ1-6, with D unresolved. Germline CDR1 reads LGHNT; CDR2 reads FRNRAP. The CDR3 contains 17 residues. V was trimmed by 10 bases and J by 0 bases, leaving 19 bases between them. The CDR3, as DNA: TGTGCTACACGACTTGTTGCCTCGAGCTCCTATAATTCACCCCTCCACTTT. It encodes CATRLVASSSYNSPLHF.